In this sample, the clone carrying this T cell receptor beta chain turned up a few times. What it binds is unknown. The use of genomic DNA as template underpinned the TCR beta VDJ and CDR3 profiling. TCRdb processed the reads anew with MiXCR; each CDR3 protein has one entry. Here the sample spans 100,000 to 150,000 distinct CDR3 sequences, more than 40% being singletons. These data are taken from a study of CD8+CD57+ T cells in acquired aplastic anemia. General study results and limits: Between patients and controls, CD8+ Simpson's diversity did not vary significantly.

Sequencing input: sorted CD4+, CD8+, or CD8+CD57+ T cells (not recorded which) from PBMCs. This clonotype was sampled from a human donor in good health, serving as a control.

The CDR3 protein is CASSPGTGKPNSYEQYF. The CDR3 DNA sequence: TGTGCCAGCAGCCCTGGGACAGGGAAGCCCAACTCCTACGAGCAGTACTTC. The genes are TRBV11-2 and TRBJ2-7; 9 bases match TRBD1. Unmatched junction bases numbered 11, after V lost 5 bases and J lost 0 bases. In germline, CDR1 is SGHAT, CDR2 FQNNGV. CDR3 length equals 17 residues.